The clone carrying this T cell receptor (beta chain) came up once. What it binds is not known. Generated by immunoSEQ multiplex PCR, the TCRdb table keeps only in-frame clones and is missing some. Here the sample spans 150,000 or so clones, about 91% being singletons. Trimming shortened V by 3 bases and J by 0 bases, and 6 bases separated the two germline ends. The length of the CDR3 is 14 residues. The germline V gene has CDR1 PRHDT and CDR2 FYEKMQ (reference sequence). This entry comes from a study of T cell responses to AZD1222 COVID-19 vaccine. The study's findings and limits: Among spike-specific TCRs, nearly half reportedly target unmutated variant regions. Only six AZD1222 recipients tested seropositive at baseline. Breadth and depth of Spike-specific TCRs rose after two AZD1222 doses. There were mostly white British donors and more females than males, and clonal diversity was possibly underestimated.

The chain recombines TRBV13 with TRBJ2-1, with D possibly TRBD2 on 5 matching bases. This material consisted of peripheral blood, taken 28 days after the second AZD1222 dose. The clonotype originates from an adult who received the AZD1222 COVID-19 vaccine. The CDR3 bases are TGTGCCAGCAGCTTTGGGAGCTCCTACAATGAGCAGTTCTTC. Translated: CASSFGSSYNEQFF. Looking up the rest from reference TRBV13 and TRBJ2-1 gives the full variable domain: AAGVIQSPRHLIKEKRETATLKCYPIPRHDTVYWYQQGPGQDPQFLISFYEKMQSDKGSIPDRFSAQQFSDYHSELNMSSLELGDSALYFCASSFGSSYNEQFFGPGTRLTVL.